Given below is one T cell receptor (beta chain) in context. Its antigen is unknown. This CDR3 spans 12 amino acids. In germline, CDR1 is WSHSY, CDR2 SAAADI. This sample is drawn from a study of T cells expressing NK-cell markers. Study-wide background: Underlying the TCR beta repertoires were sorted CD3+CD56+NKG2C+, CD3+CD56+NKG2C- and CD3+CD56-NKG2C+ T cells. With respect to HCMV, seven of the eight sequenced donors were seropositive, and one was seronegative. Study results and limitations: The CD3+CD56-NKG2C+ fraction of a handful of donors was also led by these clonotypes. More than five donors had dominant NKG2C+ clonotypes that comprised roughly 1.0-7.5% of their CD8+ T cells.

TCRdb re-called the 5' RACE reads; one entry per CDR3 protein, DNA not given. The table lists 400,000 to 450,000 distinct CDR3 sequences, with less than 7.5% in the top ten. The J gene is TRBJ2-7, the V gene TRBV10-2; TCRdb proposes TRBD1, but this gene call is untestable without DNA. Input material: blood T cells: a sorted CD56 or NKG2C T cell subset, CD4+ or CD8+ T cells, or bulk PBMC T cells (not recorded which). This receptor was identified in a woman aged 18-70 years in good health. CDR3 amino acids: CASSESGAQQYF.